This paragraph reports one T cell receptor beta chain. As yet, its antigen is unknown. These data originate in a study of T cell responses to AZD1222 COVID-19 vaccine. Study-wide results and limits: None of the repertoires were sampled until the peak T cell response had passed. As reported, nearly half of all spike-specific TCRs target variant regions that are unmutated. Females outnumbered males among donors, who were mostly white British; clonal diversity was possibly underestimated. Among vaccine-associated CD4 TCRs, coverage spanned spike, with dominance at 160-218 and 743-854.

The table came from immunoSEQ multiplex PCR; TCRdb's copy has only in-frame clones and leaves some out. In the table there are about 100,000 clones, roughly 86% of which are singletons. The CDR3 runs 16 residues. The germline gives CDR1 LGHNA, CDR2 YSLEER. The V gene end was trimmed by 1 base and the J gene end by 3 bases; junction bases not matched to a gene: 6. The clonotype was recovered from an adult in good health. The J gene is TRBJ2-1, the V gene TRBV4-3; 7 bases agree with TRBD2. The input for sequencing was peripheral blood, taken on day 0 of AZD1222 vaccination. The CDR3 loop reads CASSQGTGGLYNEQFF. The CDR3 coding sequence is TGCGCCAGCAGCCAAGGGACGGGAGGACTCTACAATGAGCAGTTCTTC.